This T cell receptor (beta chain) was sequenced during a study of OX40 agonist ivuxolimab in advanced cancers. Germline V CDR1 and CDR2: MNHEY, SMNVEV (reference sequence). Trimming stripped 8 bases from V and 2 bases from J, with 12 bases between. This CDR3 is built from 13 residues. Measured with immunoSEQ multiplex PCR; TCRdb has only the in-frame clones, and not every one. The profile shows some 100,000 clones, 75% to 95% of them singletons. This clonotype was obtained from an adult with an advanced solid tumor such as melanoma, head and neck, liver or kidney cancer. The sequencing used CD4+ or CD8+ T cells sorted from blood, collected in a trial of the OX40 agonist ivuxolimab. This chain links TRBV27 with TRBJ1-2; the D is unclear. CDR3 protein: CASARSRNYGYTF. In DNA form, the CDR3 reads TGTGCCAGCGCCCGGTCGAGGAACTATGGCTACACCTTC.